Sequencing of this T cell receptor beta chain was carried out in a study of T cells in Graves' hyperthyroidism and ophthalmopathy. Amplified regions were TCR beta CDR3 sequences from RNA transcripts. Carried out on the TCR CDR3, a first-round RT-PCR used the HTBI primer set. TCRdb re-called the multiplex PCR reads with MiXCR, one entry per CDR3 protein. The table includes 700,000 or so distinct CDR3 sequences, over 15% detected once. Germline-derived CDR1 and CDR2 are MNHNS and SASEGT. This CDR3 has 11 residues. In the case of this clonotype: No antigen is known for it. Mismatch with germline at one junction end may stem from a read error.

Study-level findings and limits: Peripheral blood also featured most of the thyroid clonotypes expanded above 0.001. From stable hyperthyroidism, ophthalmopathy was separated by a 13 V-J model.

The chain recombines TRBV6-1 with TRBJ2-3; the D is unclear. The specimen was blood. This TCR came from a man between 18 and 35 years old with Graves' hyperthyroidism. The CDR3 region is CASGESDTQYF. The CDR3 DNA reads TGTGCCAGCGGTGAGTCAGATACGCAGTATTTT.